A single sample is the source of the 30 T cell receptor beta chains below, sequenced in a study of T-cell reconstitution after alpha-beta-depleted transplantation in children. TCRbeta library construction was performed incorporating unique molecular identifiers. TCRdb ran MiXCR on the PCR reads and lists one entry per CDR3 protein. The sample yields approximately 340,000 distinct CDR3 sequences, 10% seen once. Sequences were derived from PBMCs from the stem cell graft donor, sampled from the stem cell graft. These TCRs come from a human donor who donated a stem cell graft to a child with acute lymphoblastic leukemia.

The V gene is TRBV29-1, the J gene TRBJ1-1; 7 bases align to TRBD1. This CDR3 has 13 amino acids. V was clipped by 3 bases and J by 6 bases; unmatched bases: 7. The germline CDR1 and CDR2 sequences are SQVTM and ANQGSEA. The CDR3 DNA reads TGCAGCGTTGAGCCGACAGGGATCGCTGAAGCTTTCTTT. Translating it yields CSVEPTGIAEAFF.

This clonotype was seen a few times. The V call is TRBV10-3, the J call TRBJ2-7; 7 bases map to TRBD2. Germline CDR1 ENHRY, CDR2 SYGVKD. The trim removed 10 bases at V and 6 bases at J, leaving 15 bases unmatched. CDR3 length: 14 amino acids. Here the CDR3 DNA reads TGTGCCAGTGGGACTGGCGGGAGCTCAGGCGAGCAGTACTTC. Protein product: CASGTGGSSGEQYF.

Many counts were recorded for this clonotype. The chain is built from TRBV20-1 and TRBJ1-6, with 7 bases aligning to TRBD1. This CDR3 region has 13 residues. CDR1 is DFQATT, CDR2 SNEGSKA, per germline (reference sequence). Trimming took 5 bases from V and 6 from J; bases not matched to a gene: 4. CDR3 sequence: CSAPDRINSPLHF. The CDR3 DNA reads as TGCAGTGCTCCGGACAGGATTAATTCACCCCTCCACTTT.

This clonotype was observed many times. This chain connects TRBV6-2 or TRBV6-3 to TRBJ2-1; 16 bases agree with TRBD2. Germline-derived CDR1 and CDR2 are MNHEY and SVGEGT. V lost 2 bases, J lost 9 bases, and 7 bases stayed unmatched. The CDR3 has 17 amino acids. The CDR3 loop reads CASSYASGTSGRVEQFF. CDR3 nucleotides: TGTGCCAGCAGTTACGCGTCGGGGACTAGCGGGAGGGTTGAGCAGTTCTTC.

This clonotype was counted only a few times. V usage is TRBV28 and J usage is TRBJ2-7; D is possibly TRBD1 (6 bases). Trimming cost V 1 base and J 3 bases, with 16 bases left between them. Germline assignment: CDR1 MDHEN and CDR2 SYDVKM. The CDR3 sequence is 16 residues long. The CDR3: CASSLYLGQSFYEQYF. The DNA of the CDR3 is TGTGCCAGCAGTTTATACCTCGGACAGAGCTTCTACGAGCAGTACTTC.

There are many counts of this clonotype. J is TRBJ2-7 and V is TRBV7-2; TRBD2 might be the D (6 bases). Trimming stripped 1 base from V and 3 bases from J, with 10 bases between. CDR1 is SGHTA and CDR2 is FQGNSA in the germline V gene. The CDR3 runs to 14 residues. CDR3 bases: TGTGCCAGCAGCTTAGGGGGACTGGGCTACGAGCAGTACTTC. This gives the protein CASSLGGLGYEQYF.

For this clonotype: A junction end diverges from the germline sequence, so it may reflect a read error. CDR3 residues: CASSKEARNQLDLNEKLFF. The CDR3 nucleotides read TGCGCCAGCAGCAAAGAGGCCAGAAACCAGCTAGACCTAAATGAAAAACTGTTTTTT. V and J are TRBV4-3 and TRBJ1-4; D remains ambiguous. The length of the CDR3 is 19 residues. Germline CDR1 LGHNA, CDR2 YSLEER.

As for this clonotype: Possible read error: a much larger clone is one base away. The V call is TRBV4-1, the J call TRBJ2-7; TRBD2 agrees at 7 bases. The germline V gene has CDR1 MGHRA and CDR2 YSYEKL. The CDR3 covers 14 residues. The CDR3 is CAGSQGLGGDEQYF. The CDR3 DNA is TGCGCCGGCAGCCAAGGACTAGGAGGGGACGAGCAGTACTTC.

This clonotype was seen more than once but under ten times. For the CDR3, the DNA is TGTGCCAGCACCTTGCTGCTAAGCAATGAGCAGTTCTTC. It is translated as CASTLLLSNEQFF. V and J are TRBV28 and TRBJ2-1; D call uncertain. The germline gives CDR1 MDHEN, CDR2 SYDVKM. Trimming left V 7 bases short and J 6 bases short, with 13 bases between. CDR3 length: 13 residues.

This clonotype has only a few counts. DNA of the CDR3: TGTGCCAGCCACCCGGGGCTAGCGGGACGAGAGACCCAGTACTTC. Protein: CASHPGLAGRETQYF. This chain links TRBV6-1 with TRBJ2-5; 9 bases agree with TRBD2. Trimming at V came to 8 bases and at J to 4 bases, leaving 11 bases not matched to a gene. The length of the CDR3 is 15 residues. Germline V gene data show CDR1 as MNHNS and CDR2 as SASEGT.

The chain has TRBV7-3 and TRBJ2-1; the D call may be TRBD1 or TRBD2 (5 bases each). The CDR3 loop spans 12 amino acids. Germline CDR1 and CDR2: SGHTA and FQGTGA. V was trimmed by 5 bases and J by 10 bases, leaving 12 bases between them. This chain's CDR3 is CASSPRDGEQFF. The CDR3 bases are TGTGCCAGCAGCCCCCGGGACGGAGAGCAGTTCTTC.

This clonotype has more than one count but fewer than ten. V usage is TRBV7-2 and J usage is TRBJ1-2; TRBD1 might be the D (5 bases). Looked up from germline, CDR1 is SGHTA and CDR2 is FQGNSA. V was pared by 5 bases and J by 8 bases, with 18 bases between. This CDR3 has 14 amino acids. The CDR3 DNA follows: TGTGCCAGCAGCACCCACACCAGGGTCGAGGGCTACACCTTC. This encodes CASSTHTRVEGYTF.

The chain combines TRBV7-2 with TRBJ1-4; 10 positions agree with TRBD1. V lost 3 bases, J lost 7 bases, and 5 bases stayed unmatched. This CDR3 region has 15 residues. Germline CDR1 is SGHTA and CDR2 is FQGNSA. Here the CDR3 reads CASSLGQGWGEKLFF. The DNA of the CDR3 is TGTGCCAGCAGCTTGGGACAGGGGTGGGGTGAAAAACTGTTTTTT.

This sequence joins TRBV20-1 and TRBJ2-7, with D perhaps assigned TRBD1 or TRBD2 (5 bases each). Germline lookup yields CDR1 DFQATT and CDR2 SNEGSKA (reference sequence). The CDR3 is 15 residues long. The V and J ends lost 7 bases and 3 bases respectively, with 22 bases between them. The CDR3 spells CSGTDLDTASYEQYF. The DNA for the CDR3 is TGCAGTGGTACGGACTTGGACACGGCGAGCTACGAGCAGTACTTC.

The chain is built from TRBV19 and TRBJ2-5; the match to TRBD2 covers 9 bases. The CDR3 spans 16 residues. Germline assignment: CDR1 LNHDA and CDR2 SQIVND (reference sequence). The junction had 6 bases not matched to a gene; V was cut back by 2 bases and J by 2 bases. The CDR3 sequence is CASSIRLAGPQETQYF. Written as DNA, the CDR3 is TGTGCCAGTAGTATAAGGCTAGCGGGGCCACAAGAGACCCAGTACTTC.

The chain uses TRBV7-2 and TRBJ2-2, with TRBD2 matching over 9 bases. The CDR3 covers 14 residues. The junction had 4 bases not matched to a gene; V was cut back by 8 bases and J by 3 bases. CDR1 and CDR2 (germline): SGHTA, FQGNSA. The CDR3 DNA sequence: TGTGCCAGCGGGACTAGCAGGGACACCGGGGAGCTGTTTTTT. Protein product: CASGTSRDTGELFF.

In DNA form, the CDR3 reads TGTGCCAGCGCCTCATTTAGGGAGAAGTCTCAGTACTTC. This translates into CASASFREKSQYF. The J gene is TRBJ2-7, the V gene TRBV27, with D perhaps TRBD2 (5 bases). Germline values: CDR1 MNHEY, CDR2 SMNVEV (reference sequence). This CDR3 comprises 13 residues. The germline V and J ends were trimmed by 8 bases and 10 bases, with 21 bases remaining between them.

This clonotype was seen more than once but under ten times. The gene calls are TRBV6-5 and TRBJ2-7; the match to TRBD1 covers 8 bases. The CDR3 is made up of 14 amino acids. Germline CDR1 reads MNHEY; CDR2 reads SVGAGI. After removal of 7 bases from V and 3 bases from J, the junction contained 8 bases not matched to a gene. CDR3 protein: CASIKTGVSYEQYF. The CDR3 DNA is TGTGCCAGCATTAAGACAGGGGTTAGCTACGAGCAGTACTTC.

CDR3 sequence (DNA): TGTGCCAGCGGCCCATCGCGGCAGAACACCGGGGAGCTGTTTTTT. Translating gives CASGPSRQNTGELFF. This chain links TRBV27 with TRBJ2-2; D is ambiguous. CDR3 length: 15 amino acids. CDR1 is MNHEY, CDR2 SMNVEV, per germline (reference sequence). Trimming removed 8 bases at V and 1 base at J, with 14 bases between.

The CDR3 nucleotides read TGTGCCATCTGCCGGGGAAACAATGGCTACACCTTC. Amino acid sequence: CAICRGNNGYTF. This chain joins TRBV2 and TRBJ1-2; D ambiguous. The ends were cut back, 10 bases at V and 6 bases at J, with 15 bases in the middle. Germline V gene sequence: CDR1 SNHLY, CDR2 FYNNEI. CDR3 length: 12 amino acids.

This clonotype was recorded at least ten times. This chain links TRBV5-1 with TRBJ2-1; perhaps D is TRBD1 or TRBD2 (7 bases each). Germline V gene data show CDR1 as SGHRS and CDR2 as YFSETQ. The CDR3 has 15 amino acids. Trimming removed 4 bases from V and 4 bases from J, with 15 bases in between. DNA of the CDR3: TGCGCCAGCAGCATGGGAGGGGGCCGTTACAATGAGCAGTTCTTC. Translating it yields CASSMGGGRYNEQFF. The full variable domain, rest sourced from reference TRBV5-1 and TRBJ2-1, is KAGVTQTPRYLIKTRGQQVTLSCSPISGHRSVSWYQQTPGQGLQFLFEYFSETQRNKGNFPGRFSGRQFSNSRSEMNVSTLELGDSALYLCASSMGGGRYNEQFFGPGTRLTVL.

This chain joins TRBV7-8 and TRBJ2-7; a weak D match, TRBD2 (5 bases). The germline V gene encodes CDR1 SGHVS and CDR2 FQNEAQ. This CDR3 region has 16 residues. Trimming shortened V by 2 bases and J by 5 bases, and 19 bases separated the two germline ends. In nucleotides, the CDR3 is TGTGCCAGCAGCTTAAATTCTCTAGCACCCCCGCACGAGCAGTACTTC. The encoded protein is CASSLNSLAPPHEQYF.

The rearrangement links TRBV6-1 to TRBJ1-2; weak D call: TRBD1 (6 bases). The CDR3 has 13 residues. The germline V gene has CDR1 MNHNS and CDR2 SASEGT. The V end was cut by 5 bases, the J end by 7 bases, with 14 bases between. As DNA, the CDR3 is TGTGCCAGCAGTAGCGACAGGTACACTGGCTACACCTTC. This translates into CASSSDRYTGYTF.

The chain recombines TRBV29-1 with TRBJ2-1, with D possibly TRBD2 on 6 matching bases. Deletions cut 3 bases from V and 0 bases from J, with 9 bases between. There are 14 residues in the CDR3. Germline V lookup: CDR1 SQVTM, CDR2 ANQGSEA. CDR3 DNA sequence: TGCAGCGTTGATAGCGGAGACTCCTACAATGAGCAGTTCTTC. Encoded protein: CSVDSGDSYNEQFF.

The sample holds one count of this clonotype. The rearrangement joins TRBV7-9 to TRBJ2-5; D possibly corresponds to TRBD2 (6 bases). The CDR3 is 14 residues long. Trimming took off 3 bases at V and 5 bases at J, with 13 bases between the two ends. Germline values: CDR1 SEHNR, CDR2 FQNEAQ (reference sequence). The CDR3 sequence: CASSFTGSRETQYF. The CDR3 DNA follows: TGTGCCAGCAGCTTTACCGGGAGCCGGGAGACCCAGTACTTC.

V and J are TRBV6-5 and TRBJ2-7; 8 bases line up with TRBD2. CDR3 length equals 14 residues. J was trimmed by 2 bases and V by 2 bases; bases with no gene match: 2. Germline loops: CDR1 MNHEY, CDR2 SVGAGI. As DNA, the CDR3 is TGTGCCAGCAGTTACCGGCGGGGGGCCTACGAGCAGTACTTC. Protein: CASSYRRGAYEQYF.

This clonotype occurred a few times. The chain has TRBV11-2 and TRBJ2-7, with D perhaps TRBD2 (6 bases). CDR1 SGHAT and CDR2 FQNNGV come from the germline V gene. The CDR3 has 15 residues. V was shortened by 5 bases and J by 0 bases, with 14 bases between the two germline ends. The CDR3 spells CASSQTAGFSYEQYF. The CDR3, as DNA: TGTGCCAGCAGCCAAACGGCGGGATTCTCCTACGAGCAGTACTTC.

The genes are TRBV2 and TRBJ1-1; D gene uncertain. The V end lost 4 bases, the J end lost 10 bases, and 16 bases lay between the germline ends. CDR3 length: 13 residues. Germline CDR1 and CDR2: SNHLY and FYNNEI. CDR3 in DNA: TGTGCCAGCAGTGTCTCGGCGGCCACGCGAGCTTTCTTT. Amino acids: CASSVSAATRAFF.

Here the CDR3 DNA reads TGCAGTGCTAGAGTAAGGACAGATCGTAGCACCTTC. It is translated as CSARVRTDRSTF. The V call is TRBV20-1, the J call TRBJ1-2, with D possibly matching TRBD1 (6 bases). Germline V CDR1 and CDR2: DFQATT, SNEGSKA (reference sequence). The length of the CDR3 is 12 residues. Trimming cost V 1 base and J 13 bases, with 16 bases left between them.

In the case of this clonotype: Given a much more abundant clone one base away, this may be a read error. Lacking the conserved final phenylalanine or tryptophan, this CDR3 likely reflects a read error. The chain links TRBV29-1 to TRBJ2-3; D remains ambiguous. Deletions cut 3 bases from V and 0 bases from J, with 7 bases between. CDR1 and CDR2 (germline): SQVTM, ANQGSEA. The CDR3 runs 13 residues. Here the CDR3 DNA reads TGCAGCGTTGATCTCACTAGCACAGATACGCAGTATTTG. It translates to CSVDLTSTDTQYL.